These T cell receptor beta chains were read from a single sample in a study of blood T cell repertoires in COVID-19. The method was immunoSEQ multiplex PCR; TCRdb's version includes in-frame clones alone and lacks a portion of them. The repertoire holds about 95,000 clones, with about four fifths as singletons. The sequenced sample consisted of peripheral blood. Receptors originate from a human donor in a cohort sampled during active COVID-19. The CDR3 runs from the conserved cysteine through the conserved F or W. A D gene is named only where the DNA matches it firmly. Clone size appears in some rows only: once, few, many, or a class for an expanded clone.

d_gene: TRBD1; j_gene: TRBJ2-6; v_gene: TRBV7-2; abundance: -; CDR3nt: TGTGCCAGCAGCGCAAGGACAGGGGCTGGGGCCAACGTCCTGACTTTC; CDR3aa: CASSARTGAGANVLTF
d_gene: TRBD2; j_gene: TRBJ2-7; v_gene: TRBV19; abundance: -; CDR3nt: TGTGCCAGTAGTAGCGGGAGGACATCCTACGAGCAGTACTTC; CDR3aa: CASSSGRTSYEQYF
d_gene: TRBD2; j_gene: TRBJ2-5; v_gene: TRBV19; abundance: -; CDR3nt: TGTGCCAGTAGTGCATCCGGGACTAGCAACACCCAGTACTTC; CDR3aa: CASSASGTSNTQYF
d_gene: -; j_gene: TRBJ1-1; v_gene: TRBV10-3; abundance: -; CDR3nt: TGTGCCATCAGGGGCTCTAACACTGAAGCTTTCTTT; CDR3aa: CAIRGSNTEAFF
d_gene: -; j_gene: TRBJ2-3; v_gene: TRBV4-3; abundance: -; CDR3nt: TGCGCCAGCAGCCGGAAACAGGGTATTGGGGATACGCAGTATTTT; CDR3aa: CASSRKQGIGDTQYF
d_gene: -; j_gene: TRBJ1-2; v_gene: TRBV2; abundance: -; CDR3nt: TGTGCCAGCAGTGAAGTCCAGATCTATGGCTACACCTTC; CDR3aa: CASSEVQIYGYTF
d_gene: -; j_gene: TRBJ1-4; v_gene: TRBV5-8; abundance: -; CDR3nt: TGTGCCAGCAGCCCTTCTAATGAAAAACTGTTTTTT; CDR3aa: CASSPSNEKLFF
d_gene: TRBD1; j_gene: TRBJ2-3; v_gene: TRBV16; abundance: -; CDR3nt: TGTGCCAGCAGCTCCACAGGGGTAAGGACAGATACGCAGTATTTT; CDR3aa: CASSSTGVRTDTQYF
d_gene: -; j_gene: TRBJ1-1; v_gene: TRBV28; abundance: -; CDR3nt: TGTGCCAGCAGTTTATGGGGCCAGAGGGCTGAAGCTTTCTTT; CDR3aa: CASSLWGQRAEAFF
d_gene: TRBD1; j_gene: TRBJ2-5; v_gene: TRBV7-6; abundance: -; CDR3nt: TGTGCCAGCAGCCCGATGACAGGGGCCGTCGAGACCCAGTACTTC; CDR3aa: CASSPMTGAVETQYF
d_gene: -; j_gene: TRBJ2-6; v_gene: TRBV29-1; abundance: -; CDR3nt: TGCAGCGTTACAGAGAGCTCTGGGGCCAACGTCCTGACTTTC; CDR3aa: CSVTESSGANVLTF
d_gene: -; j_gene: TRBJ2-6; v_gene: TRBV5-1; abundance: -; CDR3nt: TGCGCCAGCAGCTTGGGCGGGATTGGGGCCAACGTCCTGACTTTC; CDR3aa: CASSLGGIGANVLTF
d_gene: -; j_gene: TRBJ2-1; v_gene: TRBV11-2; abundance: -; CDR3nt: TGTGCCAGCAGCTTAGTTGGGAGTGAGCAGTTCTTC; CDR3aa: CASSLVGSEQFF
d_gene: -; j_gene: TRBJ2-6; v_gene: TRBV20-1; abundance: -; CDR3nt: TGCAGTGCTAGAGATTATAACGTCCTGACTTTC; CDR3aa: CSARDYNVLTF
d_gene: TRBD1; j_gene: TRBJ1-2; v_gene: TRBV5-1; abundance: few; CDR3nt: TGCGCCAGCAGCCTGGGACAGACCCTTGGCTATGGCTACACCTTC; CDR3aa: CASSLGQTLGYGYTF
d_gene: TRBD2; j_gene: TRBJ2-1; v_gene: TRBV5-4; abundance: -; CDR3nt: TGTGCCAGCAGCCTGCCGGGACTAGCTAGTAATGAGCAGTTCTTC; CDR3aa: CASSLPGLASNEQFF
d_gene: TRBD1; j_gene: TRBJ2-1; v_gene: TRBV7-2; abundance: -; CDR3nt: TGTGCCAGCAGCTTAATCCTGGGGACAGGGGTTTACAATGAGCAGTTCTTC; CDR3aa: CASSLILGTGVYNEQFF
d_gene: -; j_gene: TRBJ2-7; v_gene: TRBV29-1; abundance: -; CDR3nt: TGCAGCGTTAGACAGAGCTCCTACGAGCAGTACTTC; CDR3aa: CSVRQSSYEQYF
d_gene: TRBD2; j_gene: TRBJ2-1; v_gene: TRBV7-9; abundance: -; CDR3nt: TGTGCCAGCAGAACAGGCGGGGGGGCATACAATGAGCAGTTCTTC; CDR3aa: CASRTGGGAYNEQFF